These 26 T cell receptor beta chains were all obtained from the same sample, sequenced in a study of cytomegalovirus exposure and HLA in healthy donors. TCRdb keeps only in-frame clones here, not all; method: immunoSEQ multiplex PCR. The repertoire holds 35,000 to 50,000 clones, with roughly 93% as singletons. The sequenced sample consisted of PBMCs. The receptor source for this set is a woman between 18 and 30 years old in good health and CMV-seronegative.

The chain couples TRBV28 to TRBJ1-6, with TRBD1 matching 12 bases. Germline assignment: CDR1 MDHEN and CDR2 SYDVKM. The V gene end was trimmed by 6 bases and the J gene end by 8 bases; junction bases not matched to a gene: 14. This CDR3 spans 18 amino acids. CDR3 DNA: TGTGCCAGCAGCGGGCTGGGACAGGGGGCTTTTTTTCATTCACCCCTCCACTTT. Encoded protein: CASSGLGQGAFFHSPLHF.

The chain links TRBV28 to TRBJ1-5; D not resolved. V was shortened by 4 bases and J by 0 bases, with 13 bases between the two germline ends. This CDR3 has 16 amino acids. CDR1 and CDR2 (germline): MDHEN, SYDVKM. CDR3 sequence reads: CASSSPRAYSNQPQHF. CDR3 DNA sequence: TGTGCCAGCAGTTCCCCCCGAGCGTATAGCAATCAGCCCCAGCATTTT.

The rearrangement links TRBV28 to TRBJ2-2, with 9 nucleotides matching TRBD1. CDR3 length: 16 residues. The trim removed 6 bases at V and 4 bases at J, leaving 9 bases unmatched. Germline CDR1 is MDHEN and CDR2 is SYDVKM. Here the CDR3 reads CASSLDDRGSTGELFF. CDR3 coding DNA: TGTGCCAGCAGCCTAGACGACAGGGGGAGCACCGGGGAGCTGTTTTTT.

This chain connects TRBV7-9 to TRBJ2-1; 7 positions match TRBD2. The length of the CDR3 is 16 residues. Trimming at V came to 3 bases and at J to 9 bases, leaving 14 bases not matched to a gene. Per the germline V gene, CDR1 is SEHNR and CDR2 is FQNEAQ (reference sequence). The DNA for the CDR3 is TGTGCCAGCAGCTTGGTAGATTTCTGGTGGGAGGGTGAGCAGTTCTTC. Its protein product is CASSLVDFWWEGEQFF.

The chain is built from TRBV19 and TRBJ1-6; D not resolved. The V and J ends lost 7 bases and 0 bases respectively, with 16 bases between them. Germline CDR1 is LNHDA and CDR2 is SQIVND (reference sequence). This CDR3 region has 17 residues. For the CDR3, the DNA is TGTGCCAGTACCGGAGACGGACTTAGCTCCTATAATTCACCCCTCCACTTT. Its translation is CASTGDGLSSYNSPLHF.

The gene calls are TRBV2 and TRBJ2-7; 9 bases map to TRBD1. CDR1 and CDR2 (germline): SNHLY, FYNNEI. With V trimmed by 7 bases and J by 2 bases, 3 bases remained unmatched. This CDR3 spans 13 amino acids. This CDR3 is CASIGDRAYEQYF. The CDR3 region has the DNA TGTGCCAGCATAGGGGACAGGGCCTACGAGCAGTACTTC. Looking up the rest from reference TRBV2 and TRBJ2-7 gives the full variable domain: EPEVTQTPSHQVTQMGQEVILRCVPISNHLYFYWYRQILGQKVEFLVSFYNNEISEKSEIFDDQFSVERPDGSNFTLKIRSTKLEDSAMYFCASIGDRAYEQYFGPGTRLTVT.

The chain links TRBV4-1 to TRBJ2-3, with D possibly TRBD1 on 6 matching bases. From germline, CDR1 is MGHRA and CDR2 YSYEKL. The CDR3 has 18 amino acids. V was cut by 1 base and J by 1 base, with 18 bases left in between. The CDR3 region is CASSQVRSGAGGTDTQYF. CDR3 coding DNA: TGCGCCAGCAGCCAAGTAAGGTCAGGGGCCGGGGGCACAGATACGCAGTATTTT.

The chain uses TRBV7-8 and TRBJ2-1, with 11 bases identical to TRBD2. The germline CDR1 and CDR2 sequences are SGHVS and FQNEAQ. With V trimmed by 4 bases and J by 2 bases, 7 bases remained unmatched. The CDR3 runs to 17 residues. CDR3 bases: TGTGCCAGCAGCTACCCCTCTAGCGGGGGGACCTACAATGAGCAGTTCTTC. Amino acids: CASSYPSSGGTYNEQFF.

The gene calls are TRBV1 and TRBJ2-7; the DNA was not compared with TRBD2, the D call given in the table. TRBV1 is listed as a pseudogene. This CDR3 has 16 amino acids. The CDR3 DNA reads TGCACCAGCAGCCAAGATCTCCAGCGGACGGGTAACGAGCAGTACTTC. Translating it yields CTSSQDLQRTGNEQYF.

V is TRBV4-2 and J is TRBJ2-1, with a tentative D call TRBD2 (5 bases). Trimming left V 4 bases short and J 8 bases short, with 18 bases between. CDR3 length: 15 amino acids. Germline lookup yields CDR1 LGHNA and CDR2 YNFKEQ. The CDR3 region is CASSLDWSRRYEQFF. For the CDR3, the DNA is TGTGCCAGCAGCCTGGACTGGTCGCGTAGGTATGAGCAGTTCTTC.

The genes are TRBV5-5 and TRBJ1-1; the D is unclear. The germline V and J ends were trimmed by 1 base and 4 bases, with 11 bases remaining between them. The V gene's germline CDR1 is SGHKS and CDR2 YYEKEE (reference sequence). This CDR3 has 14 amino acids. CDR3 coding DNA: TGTGCCAGCAGCTTGAACCTTTGGAGCACTGAAGCTTTCTTT. Translated: CASSLNLWSTEAFF.

The chain has TRBV28 and TRBJ1-2; D remains unclear. Germline V CDR1 and CDR2: MDHEN, SYDVKM. The CDR3 has 13 residues. V was cut by 7 bases and J by 2 bases, with 11 bases left in between. CDR3 coding DNA: TGTGCCAGCACCCGGCCGGGGAACTATGGCTACACCTTC. This sequence encodes CASTRPGNYGYTF.

This chain joins TRBV18 and TRBJ2-2; the match to TRBD1 covers 9 bases. Trimming removed 0 bases from V and 4 bases from J; junction bases left unmatched: 6. The length of the CDR3 is 17 residues. Germline V gives CDR1 KGHSH, CDR2 LQKENI. The CDR3 DNA follows: TGTGCCAGCTCACCACCGACGGGACAGGGAACCACCGGGGAGCTGTTTTTT. Protein product: CASSPPTGQGTTGELFF.

The rearrangement uses TRBV11-2 and TRBJ2-2, with D hard to call. The germline V and J ends were trimmed by 5 bases and 6 bases, with 10 bases remaining between them. In germline, CDR1 is SGHAT, CDR2 FQNNGV. The CDR3 is made up of 13 amino acids. DNA of the CDR3: TGTGCCAGCAGCCCCGGTAGTGCCGGGGAGCTGTTTTTT. This codes for CASSPGSAGELFF.

The rearrangement uses TRBV29-1 and TRBJ2-1; TRBD1 agrees at 7 bases. V was clipped by 7 bases and J by 7 bases; unmatched bases: 4. Germline V lookup: CDR1 SQVTM, CDR2 ANQGSEA. This CDR3 is 11 amino acids long. CDR3 amino acids: CSAKQGNEQFF. Written as DNA, the CDR3 is TGCAGCGCGAAACAGGGGAATGAGCAGTTCTTC.

The chain is built from TRBV2 and TRBJ1-2; TRBD1 aligns across 9 bases. Germline V gene data show CDR1 as SNHLY and CDR2 as FYNNEI. The CDR3 covers 15 residues. V shed 6 bases, J shed 4 bases, and the junction held 9 bases outside the gene matches. In DNA, the CDR3 is TGTGCCAGCAGCGACCGGGGACAGGGAGGCTATGGCTACACCTTC. Its translation is CASSDRGQGGYGYTF.

The chain carries TRBV6-5 and TRBJ1-2; 10 nucleotides match TRBD1. Germline CDR1 and CDR2: MNHEY and SVGAGI. The V and J ends lost 2 bases and 8 bases, in that order; junction bases with no gene match: 8. The CDR3 is made up of 15 amino acids. The CDR3 reads CASSYLTGTGEGYTF. The CDR3, as DNA: TGTGCCAGCAGTTACCTCACCGGGACAGGGGAAGGCTACACCTTC.

The genes are TRBV29-1 and TRBJ2-7; TRBD1 matches 7 bases. CDR3 size: 14 residues. V dropped 0 bases and J dropped 1; count of bases not matched to a gene: 3. CDR1 and CDR2 from the germline V gene are SQVTM and ANQGSEA. The CDR3 region is CSVEETGDSYEQYF. The CDR3 region has the DNA TGCAGCGTTGAAGAAACAGGGGATTCCTACGAGCAGTACTTC.

This chain links TRBV5-1 with TRBJ1-1; 8 positions agree with TRBD1. The germline CDR1 and CDR2 sequences are SGHRS and YFSETQ. The CDR3 loop spans 16 amino acids. V lost 4 bases and J lost 7; bases outside the gene matches: 15. Here the CDR3 reads CASSSGQGMALVEAFF. DNA of the CDR3: TGCGCCAGCAGCAGCGGACAGGGAATGGCTCTGGTTGAAGCTTTCTTT.

The CDR3 sequence is CASSGGAVKQETQYF. CDR3 DNA sequence: TGTGCCAGCAGCGGGGGGGCTGTCAAACAAGAGACCCAGTACTTC. The chain is built from TRBV5-4 and TRBJ2-5; D may be TRBD2 (7 bases). CDR1 is SGHNT, CDR2 YYREEE, per germline (reference sequence). Trimming removed 4 bases from V and 2 bases from J, with 15 bases in between. CDR3 length equals 15 residues.

The rearrangement uses TRBV5-5 and TRBJ1-1; D uncertain. Germline CDR1 reads SGHKS; CDR2 reads YYEKEE (reference sequence). The CDR3 totals 13 residues. The V end was cut by 3 bases, the J end by 0 bases, with 6 bases between. The CDR3 nucleotides read TGTGCCAGCAGCTGGGCCATGAACACTGAAGCTTTCTTT. Translating it yields CASSWAMNTEAFF.

This rearrangement joins TRBV7-3 to TRBJ2-3; TRBD1 agrees at 7 bases. Germline-derived CDR1 and CDR2 are SGHTA and FQGTGA. Trimming took 4 bases from V and 6 from J; bases not matched to a gene: 4. This CDR3 has 13 amino acids. CDR3 nucleotides: TGTGCCAGCAGCTCTACAGGGGTGGATACGCAGTATTTT. Protein product: CASSSTGVDTQYF.

This chain links TRBV18 with TRBJ1-1, with 7 bases aligning to TRBD1. From germline, CDR1 is KGHSH and CDR2 LQKENI. The CDR3 covers 16 residues. Germline trimming cut 3 bases from V and 3 bases from J; bases unmatched to any gene: 10. For the CDR3, the DNA is TGTGCCAGCTCACCTGACAGGGTACCCCTGGACACTGAAGCTTTCTTT. Its translation: CASSPDRVPLDTEAFF.

This chain uses TRBV6-6 with TRBJ2-1, with 8 bases aligning to TRBD1. The ends lost 6 bases at V and 4 bases at J; junction bases unmatched: 2. The CDR3 has 13 amino acids. The germline CDR1 and CDR2 sequences are MNHNY and SVGAGI (reference sequence). The CDR3: CASSRTGYNEQFF. Here the CDR3 DNA reads TGTGCCAGCAGCAGGACAGGGTACAATGAGCAGTTCTTC.

The V call is TRBV6-1, the J call TRBJ1-1, with 7 nucleotides matching TRBD1. This CDR3 region has 15 residues. CDR1 is MNHNS and CDR2 is SASEGT in the germline V gene. V shed 6 bases, J shed 0 bases, and the junction held 7 bases outside the gene matches. CDR3 DNA: TGTGCCAGCAGGTGGGACAGCCAACTGAACACTGAAGCTTTCTTT. Residues: CASRWDSQLNTEAFF.

V and J are TRBV27 and TRBJ2-7; 7 nucleotides match TRBD1. This CDR3 spans 14 amino acids. From germline, CDR1 is MNHEY and CDR2 SMNVEV (reference sequence). The V gene end was trimmed by 8 bases and the J gene end by 3 bases; junction bases not matched to a gene: 10. The CDR3 region is CASSSRQGNYEQYF. CDR3 nucleotides: TGTGCCAGCTCAAGCCGACAGGGTAACTACGAGCAGTACTTC.